This TCR beta chain was recovered during a study of blood T cell repertoires in COVID-19 (dated by TCRdb to about 2020). Turning to the overall study: Collaborator samples came from the United States, Italy and Spain and covered acute and convalescent phases of COVID-19. The prospective study material was composed of cDNA or gDNA derived from T cells, B-cell-depleted T cells, or PBMCs. Subjects who had been exposed to COVID-19, were actively infected with it, or had recovered from it provided the deeply sampled blood TCRbeta repertoires that made up the dataset. Where available, HLA class I and class II types were taken from metadata supplied by the sample provider and were not determined by assay-based typing. The repertoires were made available in a free public database intended to serve as a resource for research on the immune response to SARS-CoV-2. Sample metadata almost always included a de-identified subject ID, COVID-19 status, age in years and sex. The samples were drawn from two sources: the first 160 participants of the ongoing ImmuneRACE study, and 1,000 to 1,500 subjects contributed by 6 global collaborators.

Trimming takes 4 bases off V and 6 bases off J; junction bases not matched to a gene: 21. Inclusive of the bounding cysteine and phenylalanine, the CDR3 is 18 residues long. The CDR3 DNA has 54 bases and is translated from base 1. CDR1 and CDR2 are drawn from the germline V gene (reference sequence): GTSNPN, SVGIG. Results the study describes overall, beyond this receptor: The amount of clinical and demographic metadata varied by source and participant and was provided uncurated.

TCRbeta CDR3 regions were amplified from genomic DNA by means of the immunoSEQ Assay, a bias-controlled multiplex PCR. Under the source paper's analysis protocol: Nucleated cell counts per sample were estimated from amplification of reference gene primers within the assay. To quantify the absolute abundance of each unique TCRbeta CDR3 rearrangement, sequence reads were collapsed and filtered. For each sample, productive Simpson clonality was calculated as the square root of Simpson's diversity index over productive rearrangements. This is the immuneACCESS table as TCRdb keeps it, with only in-frame sequences that have V and J called. A part of the clones is gone; compared with another copy, unresolved V genes explain less than half, and the rest is unexplained. The V and J calls and clone size come from that table; D and trimming were worked out from the DNA. The sample contains around 60,000 clones, around 92% of them found a single time. About 4.5% of the sample comes from the top ten.

Collaborating institutions collected whole blood in K2EDTA tubes following their own protocols. For TCRbeta analysis, collaborators shipped samples as frozen whole blood, isolated PBMCs, or DNA extracted from either of those sample types. Worth noting for this clone: Its antigen remains undetermined. No quality values exist for individual bases; no much larger clone is one base distant.

Recombination linked TRBV30 to TRBJ1-2; TRBD1 aligns with 9 central bases. The sequencing sample was made of peripheral blood. The TCR sequence derives from a man in his fifties or sixties with active COVID-19. The DNA sequence reads TGTGCCTGGACCCGCCGAATGGGACAGGGTAGTCGGTGGGATGGCTACACCTTC. Translated, this gives CAWTRRMGQGSRWDGYTF.